The 26 T cell receptor beta chains below were found in one sample sequenced in a study of blood T cell repertoires in COVID-19. Sequencing used immunoSEQ multiplex PCR; TCRdb keeps in-frame clones, though not all of them. The sample carries under 250,000 clones, approximately 85% recorded once. The sequencing input was peripheral blood. The origin of the receptors is a man between 45 and 60 years old with acute or convalescent COVID-19.

This clone was detected a few times. CDR3 in DNA: TGTGCCAGCAGGCGACAGGCCAATCAGCCCCAGCATTTT. It is translated as CASRRQANQPQHF. The genes are TRBV6-5 and TRBJ1-5, with TRBD1 as a possible D gene (6 bases). Trimming took 6 bases from V and 3 from J, leaving 9 bases between them. This CDR3 region has 13 residues. The germline CDR1 and CDR2 sequences are MNHEY and SVGAGI.

This clone has only one observation. The chain employs TRBV9 and TRBJ2-3; D may be TRBD1 (6 bases). This CDR3 region has 17 residues. Germline values: CDR1 SGDLS, CDR2 YYNGEE. Trimming removed 0 bases from V and 0 bases from J, with 14 bases in between. CDR3 loop: CASSVGIGDKSTDTQYF. In nucleotides, the CDR3 is TGTGCCAGCAGCGTAGGAATTGGGGACAAAAGCACAGATACGCAGTATTTT.

The V and J genes are TRBV7-3 and TRBJ2-3; 8 bases match TRBD2. The CDR3 covers 14 residues. The V gene end was trimmed by 5 bases and the J gene end by 7 bases; junction bases not matched to a gene: 8. Germline V gene sequence: CDR1 SGHTA, CDR2 FQGTGA. The CDR3 reads CASSPNGGGYTQYF. In DNA, the CDR3 is TGTGCCAGCAGCCCCAACGGGGGGGGGTATACGCAGTATTTT.

This clone has a handful of counts. This chain links TRBV18 with TRBJ2-5; TRBD2 is a possible D gene (6 bases). CDR3 size: 15 residues. Germline V gene lookup returns CDR1 KGHSH and CDR2 LQKENI. V lost 3 bases and J lost 3, with 14 bases in between. The CDR3 sequence is CASSPPTSSEETQYF. Here the CDR3 DNA reads TGTGCCAGCTCACCCCCAACTAGCTCCGAAGAGACCCAGTACTTC. Complete variable domain (other parts from reference TRBV18 and TRBJ2-5): NAGVMQNPRHLVRRRGQEARLRCSPMKGHSHVYWYRQLPEEGLKFMVYLQKENIIDESGMPKERFSAEFPKEGPSILRIQQVVRGDSAAYFCASSPPTSSEETQYFGPGTRLLVL.

The chain employs TRBV7-2 and TRBJ1-6; maybe TRBD1 (5 bases). Germline lookup yields CDR1 SGHTA and CDR2 FQGNSA. Trimming pared 3 bases from V and 11 bases from J, leaving 14 bases between. The CDR3 extends over 14 amino acids. Written as DNA, the CDR3 is TGTGCCAGCAGCTTCTGGGGCCCTAGGGCACCCCTCCACTTT. This translates into CASSFWGPRAPLHF.

The rearrangement links TRBV5-4 to TRBJ1-3, with 7 nucleotides matching TRBD1. CDR3 size: 17 residues. Losses at the gene ends were 4 bases for V and 0 bases for J; bases not matched to a gene: 10. The germline V gene has CDR1 SGHNT and CDR2 YYREEE (reference sequence). In DNA, the CDR3 is TGTGCCAGCAGCAGGGGACAGCACGAGGACTCTGGAAACACCATATATTTT. Its translation is CASSRGQHEDSGNTIYF.

This rearrangement joins TRBV3-1 (or the pseudogene TRBV3-2) to TRBJ1-5, with D perhaps TRBD1 (6 bases). Trimming left V 2 bases short and J 7 bases short, with 18 bases between. The CDR3 spans 16 residues. CDR1 and CDR2 from the germline V gene are LGHDT and YNNKEL (reference sequence). The CDR3, as DNA: TGTGCCAGCAGCCAATGGCCCGCGGGGGGCGAGCAGCCCCAGCATTTT. Translating it yields CASSQWPAGGEQPQHF.

V gene TRBV19 combines with J gene TRBJ2-1; TRBD2 aligns across 10 bases. This CDR3 region has 16 residues. Germline assignment: CDR1 LNHDA and CDR2 SQIVND (reference sequence). V lost 1 base, J lost 3 bases, and 3 bases stayed unmatched. The CDR3 loop reads CASSIGRTSGYNEQFF. DNA for the CDR3: TGTGCCAGTAGTATAGGGAGGACTAGCGGCTACAATGAGCAGTTCTTC.

The V and J genes are TRBV27 and TRBJ2-2; D unresolved. CDR1 and CDR2 from the germline V gene are MNHEY and SMNVEV (reference sequence). CDR3 length: 12 residues. The germline V and J ends were trimmed by 1 base and 7 bases, with 4 bases remaining between them. CDR3 nucleotide sequence: TGTGCCAGCAGTTTATACGGCGGGGAGCTGTTTTTT. Its translation: CASSLYGGELFF.

This chain uses TRBV30 with TRBJ1-4, with unresolved D. The CDR3 runs 12 residues. Per germline, CDR1 GTSNPN and CDR2 SVGIG (reference sequence). V lost 2 bases, J lost 6 bases, and 7 bases lay in between. Here the CDR3 reads CAWSPPDEKLFF. The CDR3 coding sequence is TGTGCCTGGAGTCCCCCAGATGAAAAACTGTTTTTT.

CDR3 sequence: CASSQGQSTDTQYF. In nucleotides, the CDR3 is TGTGCCAGCAGCCAGGGACAAAGCACAGATACGCAGTATTTT. This rearrangement joins TRBV7-3 to TRBJ2-3; possible D gene TRBD1, 6 bases. The CDR3 sequence is 14 residues long. Looked up from germline, CDR1 is SGHTA and CDR2 is FQGTGA. Trimming stripped 5 bases from V and 0 bases from J, with 9 bases between.

The chain couples TRBV4-1 to TRBJ1-6; 8 nucleotides agree with TRBD1. V lost 4 bases, J lost 5 bases, and 4 bases stayed unmatched. The CDR3 is 15 residues long. Germline loops: CDR1 MGHRA, CDR2 YSYEKL. The CDR3 here is CASSRETGDNSPLHF. The CDR3 DNA sequence: TGCGCCAGCAGCCGTGAGACAGGGGATAATTCACCCCTCCACTTT.

This chain connects TRBV11-2 to TRBJ1-6, with 8 bases that match TRBD1. The CDR3 contains 15 residues. The germline V gene has CDR1 SGHAT and CDR2 FQNNGV. V gave up 2 bases and J gave up 5 bases; unmatched junction bases: 2. The CDR3 spells CASSLLDRDNSPLHF. CDR3 coding DNA: TGTGCCAGCAGCTTATTGGACAGGGATAATTCACCCCTCCACTTT.

The J gene is TRBJ2-3, the V gene TRBV28; 7 nucleotides line up with TRBD2. The germline V gene encodes CDR1 MDHEN and CDR2 SYDVKM. After removal of 5 bases from V and 4 bases from J, the junction contained 6 bases not matched to a gene. The CDR3 is 14 amino acids. CDR3 sequence: CASSPGGGSDTQYF. The DNA for the CDR3 is TGTGCCAGCAGTCCCGGGGGAGGGTCAGATACGCAGTATTTT.

A few counts support this clone. The V call is TRBV2, the J call TRBJ1-2; D not resolved. Germline CDR1 and CDR2: SNHLY and FYNNEI. The V end lost 4 bases, the J end lost 4 bases, and 7 bases lay between the germline ends. The CDR3 length is 12 residues. The DNA of the CDR3 is TGTGCCAGCAGTGGTGAGGGCTATGGCTACACCTTC. Its protein is CASSGEGYGYTF.

The rearrangement uses TRBV18 and TRBJ2-7, with 8 bases identical to TRBD1. Germline assignment: CDR1 KGHSH and CDR2 LQKENI. CDR3 size: 14 residues. V was clipped by 3 bases and J by 3 bases; unmatched bases: 4. This CDR3 reads CASSPTGVDYEQYF. CDR3 nucleotides: TGTGCCAGCTCACCGACAGGGGTGGACTACGAGCAGTACTTC.

The CDR3 DNA reads as TGTGCCAGCAGTGAGTGGCTTTCCTACGAGCAGTACTTC. Encoded protein: CASSEWLSYEQYF. The chain joins TRBV2 to TRBJ2-7, with D uncertain. The V gene's germline CDR1 is SNHLY and CDR2 FYNNEI. V was pared by 3 bases and J by 1 base, with 7 bases between. The CDR3 is made up of 13 amino acids. The variable domain in full, with the rest retrieved from reference TRBV2 and TRBJ2-7, is EPEVTQTPSHQVTQMGQEVILRCVPISNHLYFYWYRQILGQKVEFLVSFYNNEISEKSEIFDDQFSVERPDGSNFTLKIRSTKLEDSAMYFCASSEWLSYEQYFGPGTRLTVT.

This chain connects TRBV7-2 to TRBJ2-5; no clear D gene. The germline CDR1 and CDR2 sequences are SGHTA and FQGNSA. This CDR3 is 14 amino acids long. V shed 5 bases and J shed 2 bases, with 12 bases lying between them. This CDR3 is CASSEMGQQETQYF. In nucleotides, the CDR3 is TGTGCCAGCAGCGAAATGGGCCAGCAAGAGACCCAGTACTTC.

The chain employs TRBV29-1 and TRBJ1-5, with 8 bases lining up with TRBD1. Germline CDR1 SQVTM, CDR2 ANQGSEA. This CDR3 region has 13 residues. V dropped 7 bases and J dropped 6; count of bases not matched to a gene: 8. CDR3 region: CSALTGAGQPQHF. In DNA form, the CDR3 reads TGCAGCGCCCTGACAGGGGCGGGTCAGCCCCAGCATTTT.

A single count supports this clone. The chain employs TRBV15 and TRBJ2-5; D unresolved. The length of the CDR3 is 14 residues. CDR1 is LNHNV, CDR2 YYDKDF, per germline (reference sequence). Trimming removed 6 bases from V and 2 bases from J, with 13 bases in between. The CDR3 sequence: CATRDTSFQETQYF. The CDR3 DNA follows: TGTGCCACCAGAGATACAAGTTTTCAAGAGACCCAGTACTTC. Using reference TRBV15 and TRBJ2-5 for the parts outside the CDR3, the full variable domain is DAMVIQNPRYQVTQFGKPVTLSCSQTLNHNVMYWYQQKSSQAPKLLFHYYDKDFNNEADTPDNFQSRRPNTSFCFLDIRSPGLGDTAMYLCATRDTSFQETQYFGPGTRLLVL.

V usage is TRBV14 and J usage is TRBJ1-1; TRBD1 matches at 10 bases. V shed 6 bases and J 1 base; nucleotides not matched to a gene: 8. Germline V gene lookup returns CDR1 SGHDN and CDR2 FVKESK. The CDR3 loop spans 16 amino acids. CDR3 DNA: TGTGCCAGCAGTCCGAACCGGGACAGGGGGAACACTGAAGCTTTCTTT. Translating gives CASSPNRDRGNTEAFF.

J is TRBJ2-7 and V is TRBV19, with 8 bases matching TRBD1. CDR3 size: 13 residues. CDR1 is LNHDA and CDR2 is SQIVND in the germline V gene (reference sequence). Germline trimming cut 6 bases from V and 4 bases from J; bases unmatched to any gene: 5. Written as DNA, the CDR3 is TGTGCCAGTAGAAGACAGGGGCTGTACGAGCAGTACTTC. It yields the protein CASRRQGLYEQYF.

The chain employs TRBV2 and TRBJ2-5; possible D gene TRBD1, 6 bases. V lost 5 bases, J lost 1 base, and 14 bases lay in between. This CDR3 spans 15 amino acids. Germline CDR1 and CDR2: SNHLY and FYNNEI. This chain's CDR3 is CASSLLRTAQETQYF. The CDR3, as DNA: TGTGCCAGCAGTCTACTCCGGACAGCCCAAGAGACCCAGTACTTC.

V and J are TRBV7-8 and TRBJ2-5; TRBD1 matches 10 bases. Germline V CDR1 and CDR2: SGHVS, FQNEAQ. The CDR3 has 15 amino acids. Trimming cost V 6 bases and J 2 bases; bases outside gene matches: 6. This chain's CDR3 is CASRPRDRGQETQYF. CDR3 coding DNA: TGTGCCAGCAGACCCCGGGACAGGGGTCAAGAGACCCAGTACTTC.

V and J are TRBV19 and TRBJ2-5; the match to TRBD2 covers 10 bases. The CDR3 length is 15 residues. Trimming removed 2 bases from V and 4 bases from J; junction bases left unmatched: 4. Per the germline V gene, CDR1 is LNHDA and CDR2 is SQIVND (reference sequence). The CDR3 here is CASSILAGVLETQYF. CDR3 DNA sequence: TGTGCCAGTAGTATACTAGCGGGAGTTTTAGAGACCCAGTACTTC.

This clone was seen a single time. This rearrangement joins TRBV25-1 to TRBJ2-1; D uncertain. The CDR3 covers 15 residues. V was pared by 3 bases and J by 7 bases, with 16 bases between. CDR1 and CDR2 (germline): MGHDK, SYGVNS. The CDR3 spells CASSEEDPHGNEQFF. The CDR3 DNA sequence: TGTGCCAGCAGTGAGGAAGACCCTCACGGGAATGAGCAGTTCTTC.